These 15 T cell receptor beta chains were sequenced from one sample in a study of blood T cell repertoires in COVID-19. The data were produced by immunoSEQ multiplex PCR, yet TCRdb's version contains in-frame clones alone and is incomplete. Here the sample spans 84,000 or so clones, under 85% being singletons. Sequences were obtained from peripheral blood. The source of these receptors is a human donor in a cohort sampled during active COVID-19.

The V gene is TRBV9, the J gene TRBJ2-1; tentatively, D is TRBD2 (6 bases). Trimming took off 0 bases at V and 2 bases at J, with 12 bases between the two ends. This CDR3 has 16 amino acids. Germline CDR1 and CDR2: SGDLS and YYNGEE. The CDR3 coding sequence is TGTGCCAGCAGCGTAGCTGGGGGGAACGCCTACAATGAGCAGTTCTTC. Protein sequence: CASSVAGGNAYNEQFF. The full variable domain, with the rest looked up from reference TRBV9 and TRBJ2-1, is DSGVTQTPKHLITATGQRVTLRCSPRSGDLSVYWYQQSLDQGLQFLIQYYNGEERAKGNILERFSAQQFPDLHSELNLSSLELGDSALYFCASSVAGGNAYNEQFFGPGTRLTVL.

The chain has TRBV11-3 and TRBJ2-7, with 8 bases matching TRBD2. Germline values: CDR1 SGHNT, CDR2 YENEEA. V was pared by 5 bases and J by 3 bases, with 9 bases of the junction left unmatched. This CDR3 region has 15 residues. The CDR3 nucleotides are TGTGCCAGCAGCCCCGGGACTAGACTCCGCTACGAGCAGTACTTC. Its protein is CASSPGTRLRYEQYF.

There are a few counts of this clone. V is TRBV3-1 (or the pseudogene TRBV3-2) and J is TRBJ2-1; 14 bases are shared with TRBD2. The CDR3 runs to 18 residues. V lost 4 bases, J lost 4 bases, and 9 bases stayed unmatched. The germline gives CDR1 LGHDT, CDR2 YNNKEL (reference sequence). DNA of the CDR3: TGTGCCAGCAGCCCAAAAGAAAGGACTAGCGGGGGGTACAATGAGCAGTTCTTC. Translation gives CASSPKERTSGGYNEQFF.

The chain links TRBV7-3 to TRBJ2-3; maybe TRBD1 (6 bases). The V end lost 4 bases, the J end lost 5 bases, and 13 bases lay between the germline ends. From germline, CDR1 is SGHTA and CDR2 FQGTGA. This CDR3 has 14 amino acids. The DNA of the CDR3 is TGTGCCAGCAGCTCCCGTCAACAGGGAGATACGCAGTATTTT. It is translated as CASSSRQQGDTQYF.

V and J are TRBV7-9 and TRBJ1-5, with 12 bases fitting TRBD1. The CDR3 has 16 amino acids. The V gene's germline CDR1 is SEHNR and CDR2 FQNEAQ (reference sequence). V lost 5 bases and J lost 7; bases outside the gene matches: 9. The CDR3 protein is CASSTAGTGGGQPQHF. The CDR3 DNA sequence: TGTGCCAGCAGCACCGCCGGGACAGGGGGCGGACAGCCCCAGCATTTT. Complete variable domain (other parts from reference TRBV7-9 and TRBJ1-5): DTGVSQNPRHKITKRGQNVTFRCDPISEHNRLYWYRQTLGQGPEFLTYFQNEAQLEKSRLLSDRFSAERPKGSFSTLEIQRTEQGDSAMYLCASSTAGTGGGQPQHFGDGTRLSIL.

This chain joins TRBV5-1 and TRBJ1-1; D not certain. This CDR3 is 11 amino acids long. In germline, CDR1 is SGHRS, CDR2 YFSETQ. The V gene lost 3 bases and the J gene lost 6 bases, with 6 bases spanning the gap. The CDR3 here is CASSSGAEAFF. The CDR3, as DNA: TGCGCCAGCAGCTCCGGTGCTGAAGCTTTCTTT.

This clone has more than one count but fewer than ten. The CDR3 spells CASSLFTVRSYEQYF. Written as DNA, the CDR3 is TGTGCCAGCAGTTTATTTACGGTTAGATCCTACGAGCAGTACTTC. The chain couples TRBV28 to TRBJ2-7; D unresolved. The CDR3 is 15 residues long. Per the germline V gene, CDR1 is MDHEN and CDR2 is SYDVKM. Trimming cost V 1 base and J 1 base, with 11 bases left between them.

The chain is built from TRBV10-1 and TRBJ2-1, with a possible D match to TRBD2 (7 bases). CDR1 is WNHNN, CDR2 SYGVQD, per germline (reference sequence). CDR3 length: 15 amino acids. Trimming pared 6 bases from V and 10 bases from J, leaving 22 bases between. The CDR3: CASSATGGPGMEQFF. CDR3 in DNA: TGCGCCAGCAGCGCAACGGGGGGCCCGGGAATGGAGCAGTTCTTC.

The rearrangement joins TRBV21-1 to TRBJ2-4; the table assigns TRBD2, which was not confirmed against the DNA. TRBV21-1 is a pseudogene locus. This CDR3 spans 14 amino acids. The CDR3 bases are TGTGCCAGCAGATCAGGGAGGTGGAAAAACATTCAGTACTTC. The encoded protein is CASRSGRWKNIQYF.

V is TRBV7-2 and J is TRBJ2-5; TRBD2 aligns across 9 bases. With 3 bases clipped from V and 2 bases from J, the junction kept 1 base outside the gene matches. Germline V gene lookup returns CDR1 SGHTA and CDR2 FQGNSA. CDR3 length: 14 amino acids. CDR3: CASSFTSGQETQYF. CDR3 nucleotides: TGTGCCAGCAGCTTTACTAGCGGGCAAGAGACCCAGTACTTC.

Only one count was recorded for this clone. The chain joins TRBV10-3 to TRBJ1-2; 8 bases are shared with TRBD1. V lost 5 bases, J lost 8 bases, and 10 bases stayed unmatched. Germline CDR1 reads ENHRY; CDR2 reads SYGVKD. This CDR3 is 14 amino acids long. The CDR3 DNA sequence: TGTGCCATCAGTTCGGTCAGGGGGCTAGAGGGCTACACCTTC. This codes for CAISSVRGLEGYTF.

The CDR3 here is CASSIQTGGANQPQHF. The CDR3 DNA is TGTGCCAGTAGTATCCAGACAGGGGGCGCAAATCAGCCCCAGCATTTT. V usage is TRBV19 and J usage is TRBJ1-5; 10 nucleotides align to TRBD1. The V and J ends lost 3 bases and 4 bases, in that order; junction bases with no gene match: 6. The germline V gene has CDR1 LNHDA and CDR2 SQIVND (reference sequence). This CDR3 spans 16 amino acids. The entire variable domain, with the rest obtained from reference TRBV19 and TRBJ1-5, is as follows: DGGITQSPKYLFRKEGQNVTLSCEQNLNHDAMYWYRQDPGQGLRLIYYSQIVNDFQKGDIAEGYSVSREKKESFPLTVTSAQKNPTAFYLCASSIQTGGANQPQHFGDGTRLSIL.

This clone came up a few times. Its ends do not fully match the called genes, so a read error is possible. This chain links TRBV6-1 with TRBJ1-1; D gene unclear. Looked up from germline, CDR1 is MNHNS and CDR2 is SASEGT. The CDR3 has 11 residues. The CDR3 loop is CASSEGPANLW. CDR3 nucleotides: TGTGCCAGCAGTGAAGGCCCCGCGAACCTGTGG.

The sample holds one count of this clone. The chain joins TRBV5-6 to TRBJ2-6, with TRBD2 as a possible D gene (7 bases). Between the trimmed V and J ends, which lost 5 bases and 0 bases, there was a span of 18 bases. CDR1 and CDR2 from the germline V gene are SGHDT and YYEEEE. This CDR3 is 18 amino acids long. The CDR3 sequence is CASREGGAFSSGANVLTF. CDR3 nucleotides: TGTGCCAGCAGAGAGGGGGGGGCCTTTTCCTCTGGGGCCAACGTCCTGACTTTC.

For the CDR3, the DNA is TGTGCCAGCAGCTTAAGACAGGGGGCCCTCTACGAGCAGTACTTC. This translates into CASSLRQGALYEQYF. This rearrangement joins TRBV7-2 to TRBJ2-7; 10 nucleotides align to TRBD1. Losses at the gene ends were 2 bases for V and 3 bases for J; bases not matched to a gene: 4. Germline V gives CDR1 SGHTA, CDR2 FQGNSA. The CDR3 runs 15 residues.